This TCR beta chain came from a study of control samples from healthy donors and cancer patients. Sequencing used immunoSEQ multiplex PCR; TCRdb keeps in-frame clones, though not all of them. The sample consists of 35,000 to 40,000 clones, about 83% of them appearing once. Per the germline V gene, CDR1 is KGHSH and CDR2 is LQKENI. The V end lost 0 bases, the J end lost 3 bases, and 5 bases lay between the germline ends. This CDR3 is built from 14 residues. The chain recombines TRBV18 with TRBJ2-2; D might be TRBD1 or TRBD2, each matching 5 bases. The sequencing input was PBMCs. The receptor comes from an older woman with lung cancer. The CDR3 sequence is CASSPPGDTGELFF. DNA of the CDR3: TGTGCCAGCTCACCACCGGGGGACACCGGGGAGCTGTTTTTT. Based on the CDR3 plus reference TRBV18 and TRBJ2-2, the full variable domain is NAGVMQNPRHLVRRRGQEARLRCSPMKGHSHVYWYRQLPEEGLKFMVYLQKENIIDESGMPKERFSAEFPKEGPSILRIQQVVRGDSAAYFCASSPPGDTGELFFGEGSRLTVL.